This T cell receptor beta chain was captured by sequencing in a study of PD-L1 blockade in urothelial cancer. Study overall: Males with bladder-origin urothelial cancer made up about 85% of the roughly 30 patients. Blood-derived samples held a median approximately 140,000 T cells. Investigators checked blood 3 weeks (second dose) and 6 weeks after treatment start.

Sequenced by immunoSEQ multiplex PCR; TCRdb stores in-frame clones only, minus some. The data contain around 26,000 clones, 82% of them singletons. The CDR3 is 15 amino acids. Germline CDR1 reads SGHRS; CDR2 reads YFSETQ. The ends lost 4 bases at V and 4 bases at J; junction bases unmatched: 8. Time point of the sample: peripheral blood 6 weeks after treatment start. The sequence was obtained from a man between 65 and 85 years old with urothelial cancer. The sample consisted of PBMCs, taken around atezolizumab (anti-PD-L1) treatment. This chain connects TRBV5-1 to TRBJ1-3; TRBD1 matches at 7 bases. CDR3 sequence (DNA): TGCGCCAGCAGCCTCGCCGACAGGGCCGGAAACACCATATATTTT. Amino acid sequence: CASSLADRAGNTIYF.